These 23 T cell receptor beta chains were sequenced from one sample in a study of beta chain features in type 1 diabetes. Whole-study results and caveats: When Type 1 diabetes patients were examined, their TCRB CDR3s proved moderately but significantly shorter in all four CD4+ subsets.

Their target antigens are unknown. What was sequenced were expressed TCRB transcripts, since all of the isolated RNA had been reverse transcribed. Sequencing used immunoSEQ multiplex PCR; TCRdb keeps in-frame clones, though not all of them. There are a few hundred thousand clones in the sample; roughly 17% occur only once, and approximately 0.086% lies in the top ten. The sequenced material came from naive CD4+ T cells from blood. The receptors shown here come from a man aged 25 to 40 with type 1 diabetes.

CDR3 in DNA: TGTGCCAGCAGCCAGGATCCAGGGACCCATAACTATGGCTACACCTTC. It specifies CASSQDPGTHNYGYTF. V gene TRBV4-2 combines with J gene TRBJ1-2, with D possibly matching TRBD1 (5 bases). The length of the CDR3 is 16 residues. Trimming took off 3 bases at V and 1 base at J, with 15 bases between the two ends. Per germline, CDR1 LGHNA and CDR2 YNFKEQ.

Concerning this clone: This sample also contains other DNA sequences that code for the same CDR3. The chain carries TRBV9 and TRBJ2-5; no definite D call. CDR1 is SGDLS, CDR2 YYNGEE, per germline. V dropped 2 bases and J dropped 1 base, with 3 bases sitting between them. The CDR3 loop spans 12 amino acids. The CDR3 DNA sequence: TGTGCCAGCAGCGTTTCCCAAGAGACCCAGTACTTC. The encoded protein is CASSVSQETQYF.

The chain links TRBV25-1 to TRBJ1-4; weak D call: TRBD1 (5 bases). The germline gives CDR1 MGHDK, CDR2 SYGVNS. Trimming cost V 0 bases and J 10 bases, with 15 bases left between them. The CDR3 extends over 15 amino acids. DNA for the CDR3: TGTGCCAGCAGTGAATATCGGCAGGGTGACGGAAAACTGTTTTTT. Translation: CASSEYRQGDGKLFF.

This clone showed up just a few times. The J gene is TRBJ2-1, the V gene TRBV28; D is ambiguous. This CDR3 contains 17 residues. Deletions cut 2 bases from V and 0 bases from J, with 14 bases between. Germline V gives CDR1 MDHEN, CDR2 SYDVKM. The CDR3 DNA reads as TGTGCCAGCAGTTTACCCCTCTTGATGAGCTCCTACAATGAGCAGTTCTTC. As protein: CASSLPLLMSSYNEQFF.

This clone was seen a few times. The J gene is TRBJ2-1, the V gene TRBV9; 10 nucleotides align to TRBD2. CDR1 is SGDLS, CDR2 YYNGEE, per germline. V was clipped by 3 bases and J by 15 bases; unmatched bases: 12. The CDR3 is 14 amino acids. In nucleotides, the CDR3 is TGTGCCAGCAGCGCCAGTCCAGCGGGAGGGCCTCGGTTCTTC. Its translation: CASSASPAGGPRFF.

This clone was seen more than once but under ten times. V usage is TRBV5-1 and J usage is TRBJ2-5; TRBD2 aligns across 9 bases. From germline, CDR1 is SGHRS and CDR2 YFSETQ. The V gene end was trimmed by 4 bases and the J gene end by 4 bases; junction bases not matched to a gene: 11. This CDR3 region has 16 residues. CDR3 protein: CASSPVAGVTGETQYF. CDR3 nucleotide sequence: TGCGCCAGCAGCCCCGTAGCGGGAGTTACCGGAGAGACCCAGTACTTC.

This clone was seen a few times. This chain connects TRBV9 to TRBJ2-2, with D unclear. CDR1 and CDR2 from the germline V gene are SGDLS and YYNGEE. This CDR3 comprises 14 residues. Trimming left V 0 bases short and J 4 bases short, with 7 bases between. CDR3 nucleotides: TGTGCCAGCAGCGTAGCGCAATCCACCGGGGAGCTGTTTTTT. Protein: CASSVAQSTGELFF. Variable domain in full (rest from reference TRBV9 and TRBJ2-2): DSGVTQTPKHLITATGQRVTLRCSPRSGDLSVYWYQQSLDQGLQFLIQYYNGEERAKGNILERFSAQQFPDLHSELNLSSLELGDSALYFCASSVAQSTGELFFGEGSRLTVL.

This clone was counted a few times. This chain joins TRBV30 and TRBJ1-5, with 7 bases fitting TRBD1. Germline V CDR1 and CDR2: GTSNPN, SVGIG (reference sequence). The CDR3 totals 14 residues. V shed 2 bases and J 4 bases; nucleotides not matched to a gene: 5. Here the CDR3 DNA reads TGTGCCTGGAGTTTCGACAGGGCGAATCAGCCCCAGCATTTT. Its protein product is CAWSFDRANQPQHF.

As DNA, the CDR3 is TGTGCCTGGAGTTCACCGACAGGGTGGGCCGGGGAGCTGTTTTTT. Translating it yields CAWSSPTGWAGELFF. The genes are TRBV30 and TRBJ2-2; 7 positions agree with TRBD1. Germline V gives CDR1 GTSNPN, CDR2 SVGIG (reference sequence). This CDR3 is 15 amino acids long. V gave up 2 bases and J gave up 6 bases; unmatched junction bases: 9.

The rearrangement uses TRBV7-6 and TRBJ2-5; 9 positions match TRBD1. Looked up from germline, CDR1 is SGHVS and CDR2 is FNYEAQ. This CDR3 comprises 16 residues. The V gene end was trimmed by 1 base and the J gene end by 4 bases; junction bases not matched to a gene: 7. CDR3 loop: CASSLGGQGFGETQYF. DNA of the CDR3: TGTGCCAGCAGCTTAGGAGGACAGGGGTTTGGAGAGACCCAGTACTTC.

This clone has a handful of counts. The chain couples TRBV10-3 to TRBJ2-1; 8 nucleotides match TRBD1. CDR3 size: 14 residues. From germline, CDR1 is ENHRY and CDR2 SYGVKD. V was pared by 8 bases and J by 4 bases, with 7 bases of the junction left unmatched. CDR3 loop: CAISGQDPYNEQFF. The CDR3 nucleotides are TGTGCCATCTCGGGACAGGACCCTTACAATGAGCAGTTCTTC.

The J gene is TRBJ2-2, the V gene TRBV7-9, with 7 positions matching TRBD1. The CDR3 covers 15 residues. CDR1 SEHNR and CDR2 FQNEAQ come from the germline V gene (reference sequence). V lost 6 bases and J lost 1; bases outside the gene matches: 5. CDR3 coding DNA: TGTGCCAGCAGTTCGGACAGGAAGAACACCGGGGAGCTGTTTTTT. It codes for CASSSDRKNTGELFF. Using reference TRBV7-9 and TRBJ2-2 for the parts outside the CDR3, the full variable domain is DTGVSQNPRHKITKRGQNVTFRCDPISEHNRLYWYRQTLGQGPEFLTYFQNEAQLEKSRLLSDRFSAERPKGSFSTLEIQRTEQGDSAMYLCASSSDRKNTGELFFGEGSRLTVL.

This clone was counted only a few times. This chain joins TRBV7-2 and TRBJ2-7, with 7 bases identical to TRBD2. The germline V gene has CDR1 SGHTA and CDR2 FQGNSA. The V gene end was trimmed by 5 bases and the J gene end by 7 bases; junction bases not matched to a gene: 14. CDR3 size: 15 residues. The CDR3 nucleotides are TGTGCCAGCAGCCAGAGGTTCAGCGGGGTGGTTGAGCAGTACTTC. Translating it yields CASSQRFSGVVEQYF. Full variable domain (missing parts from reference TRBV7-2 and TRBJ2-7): GAGVSQSPSNKVTEKGKDVELRCDPISGHTALYWYRQSLGQGLEFLIYFQGNSAPDKSGLPSDRFSAERTGGSVSTLTIQRTQQEDSAVYLCASSQRFSGVVEQYFGPGTRLTVT.

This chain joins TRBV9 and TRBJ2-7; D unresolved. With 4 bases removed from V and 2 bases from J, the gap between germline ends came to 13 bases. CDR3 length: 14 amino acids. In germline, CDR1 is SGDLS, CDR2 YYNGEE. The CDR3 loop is CASSPPPPTYEQYF. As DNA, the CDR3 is TGTGCCAGCAGCCCTCCCCCGCCCACCTACGAGCAGTACTTC.

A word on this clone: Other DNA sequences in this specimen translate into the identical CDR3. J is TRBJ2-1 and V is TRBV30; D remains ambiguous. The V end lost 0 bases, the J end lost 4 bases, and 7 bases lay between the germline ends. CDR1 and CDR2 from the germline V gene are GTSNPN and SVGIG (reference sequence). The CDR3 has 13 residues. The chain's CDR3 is CAWSVRQYNEQFF. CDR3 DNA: TGTGCCTGGAGTGTACGGCAATACAATGAGCAGTTCTTC. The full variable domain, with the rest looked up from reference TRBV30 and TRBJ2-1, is SQTIHQWPATLVQPVGSPLSLECTVEGTSNPNLYWYRQAAGRGLQLLFYSVGIGQISSEVPQNLSASRPQDRQFILSSKKLLLSDSGFYLCAWSVRQYNEQFFGPGTRLTVL.

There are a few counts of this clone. The CDR3 nucleotides are TGTGCCAGCAGTGCGCAGGACAGGGATAAAATCTACGAGCAGTACTTC. Its protein is CASSAQDRDKIYEQYF. The rearrangement uses TRBV25-1 and TRBJ2-7; 8 nucleotides agree with TRBD1. The germline V gene has CDR1 MGHDK and CDR2 SYGVNS. Trimming took 4 bases from V and 3 from J; bases not matched to a gene: 11. The CDR3 has 16 residues.

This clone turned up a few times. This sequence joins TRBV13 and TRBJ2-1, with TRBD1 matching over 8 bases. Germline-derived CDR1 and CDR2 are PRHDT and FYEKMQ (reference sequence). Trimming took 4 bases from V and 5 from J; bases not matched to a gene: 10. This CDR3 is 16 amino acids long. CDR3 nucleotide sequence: TGTGCCAGCAGCTCCGACAGGGGTGCAGTCCACAATGAGCAGTTCTTC. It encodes CASSSDRGAVHNEQFF.

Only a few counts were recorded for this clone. CDR3 region: CASSLVRNTEAFF. In DNA, the CDR3 is TGTGCCAGCAGCTTGGTCCGGAACACTGAAGCTTTCTTT. The V gene is TRBV5-6, the J gene TRBJ1-1; D remains unclear. The germline V gene has CDR1 SGHDT and CDR2 YYEEEE. This CDR3 is 13 amino acids long. The V gene lost 0 bases and the J gene lost 1 base, with 4 bases spanning the gap.

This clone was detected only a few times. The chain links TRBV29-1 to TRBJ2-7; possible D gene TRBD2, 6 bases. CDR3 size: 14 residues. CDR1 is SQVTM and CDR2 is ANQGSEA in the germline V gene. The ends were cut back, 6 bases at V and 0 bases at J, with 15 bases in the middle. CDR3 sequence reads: CSVRRDLSSYEQYF. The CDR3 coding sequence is TGCAGCGTGCGACGGGACTTGAGCTCCTACGAGCAGTACTTC.

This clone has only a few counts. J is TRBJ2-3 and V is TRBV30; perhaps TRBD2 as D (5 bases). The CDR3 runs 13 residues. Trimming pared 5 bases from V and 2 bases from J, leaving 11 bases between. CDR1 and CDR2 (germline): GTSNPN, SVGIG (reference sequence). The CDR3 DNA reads TGTGCCTGGGGGAGAATGGACACAGATACGCAGTATTTT. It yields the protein CAWGRMDTDTQYF.

In DNA, the CDR3 is TGTGCCAGCAGTGAACCCCAGGCGTACGAGCAGTACTTC. It translates to CASSEPQAYEQYF. V gene TRBV25-1 combines with J gene TRBJ2-7; no reliable D call. The CDR3 runs to 13 residues. The V gene's germline CDR1 is MGHDK and CDR2 SYGVNS. V gave up 2 bases and J gave up 4 bases, with 9 bases separating them.

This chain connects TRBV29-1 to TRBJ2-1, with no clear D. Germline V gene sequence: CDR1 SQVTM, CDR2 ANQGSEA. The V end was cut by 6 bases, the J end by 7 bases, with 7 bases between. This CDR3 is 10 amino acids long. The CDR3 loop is CSVVLNEQFF. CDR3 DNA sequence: TGCAGCGTGGTACTAAATGAGCAGTTCTTC.

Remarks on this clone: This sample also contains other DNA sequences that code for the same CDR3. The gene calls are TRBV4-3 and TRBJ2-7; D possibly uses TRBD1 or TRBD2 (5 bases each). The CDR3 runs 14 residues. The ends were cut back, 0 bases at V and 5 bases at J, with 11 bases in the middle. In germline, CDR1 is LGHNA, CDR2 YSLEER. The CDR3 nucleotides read TGCGCCAGCAGCCAAGAGGGCCGAGGGGACGAGCAGTACTTC. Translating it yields CASSQEGRGDEQYF.